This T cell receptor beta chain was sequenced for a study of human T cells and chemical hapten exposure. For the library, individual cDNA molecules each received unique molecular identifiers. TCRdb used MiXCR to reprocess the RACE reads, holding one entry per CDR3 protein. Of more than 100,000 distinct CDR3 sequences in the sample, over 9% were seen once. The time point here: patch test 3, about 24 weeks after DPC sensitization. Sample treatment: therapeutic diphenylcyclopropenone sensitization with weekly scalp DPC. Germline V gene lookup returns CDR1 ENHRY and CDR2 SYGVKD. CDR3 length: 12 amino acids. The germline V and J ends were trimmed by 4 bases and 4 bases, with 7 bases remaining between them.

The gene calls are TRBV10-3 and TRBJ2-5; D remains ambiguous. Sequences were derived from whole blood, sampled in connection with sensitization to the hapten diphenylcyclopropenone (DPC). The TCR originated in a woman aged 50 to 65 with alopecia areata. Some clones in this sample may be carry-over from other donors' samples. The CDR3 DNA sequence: TGTGCCATCAGTGTTAACCGAGAGACCCAGTACTTC. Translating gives CAISVNRETQYF.